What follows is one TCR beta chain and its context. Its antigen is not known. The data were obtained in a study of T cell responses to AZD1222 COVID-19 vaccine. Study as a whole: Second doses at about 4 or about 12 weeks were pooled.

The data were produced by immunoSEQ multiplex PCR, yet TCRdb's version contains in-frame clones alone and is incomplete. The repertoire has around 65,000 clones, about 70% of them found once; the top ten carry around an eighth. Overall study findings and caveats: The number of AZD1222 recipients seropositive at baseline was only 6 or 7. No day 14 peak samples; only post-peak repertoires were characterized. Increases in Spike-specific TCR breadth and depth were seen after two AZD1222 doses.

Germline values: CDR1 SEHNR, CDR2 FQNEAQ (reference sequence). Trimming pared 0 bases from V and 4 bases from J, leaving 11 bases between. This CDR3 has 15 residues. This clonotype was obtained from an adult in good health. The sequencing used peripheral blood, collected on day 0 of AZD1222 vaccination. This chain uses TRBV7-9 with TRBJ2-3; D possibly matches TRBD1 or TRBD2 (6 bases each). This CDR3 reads CASSLAMGGPDTQYF. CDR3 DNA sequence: TGTGCCAGCAGCTTAGCGATGGGGGGCCCAGATACGCAGTATTTT. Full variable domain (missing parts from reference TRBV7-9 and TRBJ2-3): DTGVSQNPRHKITKRGQNVTFRCDPISEHNRLYWYRQTLGQGPEFLTYFQNEAQLEKSRLLSDRFSAERPKGSFSTLEIQRTEQGDSAMYLCASSLAMGGPDTQYFGPGTRLTVL.